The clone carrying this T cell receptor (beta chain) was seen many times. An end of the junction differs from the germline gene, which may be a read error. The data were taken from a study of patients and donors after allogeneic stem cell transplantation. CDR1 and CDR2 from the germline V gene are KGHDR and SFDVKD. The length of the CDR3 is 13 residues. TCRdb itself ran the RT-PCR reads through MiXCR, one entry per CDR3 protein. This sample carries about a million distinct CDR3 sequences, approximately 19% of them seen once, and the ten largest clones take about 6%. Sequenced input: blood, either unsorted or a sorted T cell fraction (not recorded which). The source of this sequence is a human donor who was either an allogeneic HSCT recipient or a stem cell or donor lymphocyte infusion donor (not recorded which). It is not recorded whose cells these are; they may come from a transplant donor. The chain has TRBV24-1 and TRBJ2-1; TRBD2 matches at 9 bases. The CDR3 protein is CATSEPNGSGGTF. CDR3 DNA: TGTGCCACCAGTGAACCAAACGGGAGCGGGGGGACCTTC.